The present TCR beta chain was sequenced within a study of OX40 agonist ivuxolimab in advanced cancers. Study context: Patients received ivuxolimab, an intravenous treatment, every 2 weeks at 0.01 to 10 mg/kg. Of mixed ages from about 23 to 79 and averaging roughly 64 years, the group was 65% to 85% male. Study observations and caveats: More expanded clones were found, on average, in CD8+ than in CD4+ T cells.

The germline V and J ends were trimmed by 5 bases and 3 bases, with 5 bases remaining between them. From germline, CDR1 is SGHTA and CDR2 FQGNSA. The CDR3 extends over 11 amino acids. This clone rates as medium-sized. Its cognate antigen is unknown. TCRdb's table, derived via immunoSEQ multiplex PCR, lists solely in-frame clones and lacks some. In the table there are around 62,000 clones, roughly 86% of which are singletons. The receptor's source is an adult with an advanced solid tumor such as melanoma, head and neck, liver or kidney cancer. The chain recombines TRBV7-2 with TRBJ2-7; the D is unclear. The sample consisted of CD4+ or CD8+ T cells sorted from blood, taken in a trial of the OX40 agonist ivuxolimab. The CDR3 region is CASSTYYEQYF. CDR3 bases: TGTGCCAGCAGCACGTACTACGAGCAGTACTTC.